Following are 28 T cell receptor beta chains from one sample sequenced in a study of blood T cell repertoires in COVID-19. TCRdb keeps only in-frame clones here, not all; method: immunoSEQ multiplex PCR. The top ten clones hold around 7% of a sample with around 170,000 clones, approximately 84% of them seen once. The sequenced sample consisted of PBMCs or T cells enriched from blood (not recorded which). Receptors were obtained from a woman between 45 and 60 years old who had recovered from COVID-19.

This clone was recorded a few times. The J gene is TRBJ2-7, the V gene TRBV10-2; D not certain. CDR3 size: 15 residues. In germline, CDR1 is WSHSY, CDR2 SAAADI. V was clipped by 2 bases and J by 8 bases, with 19 bases between them. CDR3: CASSEPGSRSPQQYF. The CDR3 nucleotides are TGCGCCAGCAGTGAGCCGGGTAGCCGCTCACCTCAGCAGTACTTC.

The gene calls are TRBV7-2 and TRBJ2-1; D is perhaps TRBD2 (6 bases). CDR3 size: 15 residues. Trimming took off 6 bases at V and 8 bases at J, with 20 bases between the two ends. Germline V gene sequence: CDR1 SGHTA, CDR2 FQGNSA. CDR3: CASSLRDSAGYEQFF. The CDR3 region has the DNA TGTGCCAGCAGTTTGAGGGACTCGGCTGGTTATGAGCAGTTCTTC.

This clone was counted once. The chain couples TRBV27 to TRBJ2-4, with D possibly matching TRBD2 (5 bases). Trimming stripped 8 bases from V and 1 base from J, with 15 bases between. CDR1 MNHEY and CDR2 SMNVEV come from the germline V gene (reference sequence). CDR3 length: 15 residues. The CDR3, as DNA: TGTGCCAGCGGGAGTCTTAGCGAGGCCAAAAACATTCAGTACTTC. It specifies CASGSLSEAKNIQYF.

The chain is built from TRBV6-5 and TRBJ1-1; D perhaps matches TRBD1 (6 bases). V shed 6 bases and J shed 3 bases, with 14 bases lying between them. The CDR3 is made up of 14 amino acids. Germline CDR1 and CDR2: MNHEY and SVGAGI. The CDR3 bases are TGTGCCAGCAGAAGACCACAGGGCTACACTGAAGCTTTCTTT. Its protein is CASRRPQGYTEAFF.

J is TRBJ2-2 and V is TRBV5-4; 7 bases map to TRBD1. The length of the CDR3 is 15 residues. Looked up from germline, CDR1 is SGHNT and CDR2 is YYREEE (reference sequence). V was clipped by 1 base and J by 4 bases; unmatched bases: 4. The CDR3 DNA reads TGTGCCAGCAGCTTGATCCAGGGGGTCACCGGGGAGCTGTTTTTT. The encoded protein is CASSLIQGVTGELFF.

V usage is TRBV12-5 and J usage is TRBJ1-1; D is uncertain. Germline CDR1 LGHNT, CDR2 FRNRAP. Trimming took off 2 bases at V and 2 bases at J, with 12 bases between the two ends. There are 15 residues in the CDR3. The CDR3 here is CASGLQQALNTEAFF. CDR3 DNA: TGTGCTAGTGGTTTGCAGCAGGCCCTCAACACTGAAGCTTTCTTT. The whole variable domain, filled in from reference TRBV12-5 and TRBJ1-1, reads DARVTQTPRHKVTEMGQEVTMRCQPILGHNTVFWYRQTMMQGLELLAYFRNRAPLDDSGMPKDRFSAEMPDATLATLKIQPSEPRDSAVYFCASGLQQALNTEAFFGQGTRLTVV.

The V call is TRBV29-1, the J call TRBJ1-2; 10 bases match TRBD1. CDR3 length: 15 residues. The ends lost 7 bases at V and 4 bases at J; junction bases unmatched: 12. CDR1 and CDR2 (germline): SQVTM, ANQGSEA. CDR3 sequence reads: CSAQPGDRGGYGYTF. In nucleotides, the CDR3 is TGCAGCGCCCAACCCGGGGACAGGGGCGGCTATGGCTACACCTTC.

The chain combines TRBV3-1 (or the pseudogene TRBV3-2) with TRBJ2-3; D is undetermined. The CDR3 spans 13 residues. V was pared by 8 bases and J by 1 base, with 10 bases between. Germline values: CDR1 LGHDT, CDR2 YNNKEL (reference sequence). This CDR3 is CASGPRGTDTQYF. The CDR3 DNA follows: TGTGCCAGCGGCCCCCGGGGCACAGATACGCAGTATTTT.

This chain connects TRBV18 to TRBJ1-2; D possibly corresponds to TRBD1 (6 bases). This CDR3 comprises 13 residues. Trimming pared 3 bases from V and 3 bases from J, leaving 8 bases between. Germline V gives CDR1 KGHSH, CDR2 LQKENI. CDR3 in amino acids: CASSPTGDYGYTF. Here the CDR3 DNA reads TGTGCCAGCTCACCGACAGGAGACTATGGCTACACCTTC.

In DNA form, the CDR3 reads TGTGCCAGCAGTGCGGTCGGCTTGGAGGGCTACACCTTC. It is translated as CASSAVGLEGYTF. The rearrangement links TRBV2 to TRBJ1-2, with D hard to call. Germline V gives CDR1 SNHLY, CDR2 FYNNEI. The ends were cut back, 4 bases at V and 8 bases at J, with 14 bases in the middle. This CDR3 spans 13 amino acids.

The chain has TRBV7-9 and TRBJ1-4, with TRBD1 identical over 9 bases. CDR1 and CDR2 (germline): SEHNR, FQNEAQ (reference sequence). The CDR3 loop spans 16 amino acids. Unmatched junction bases numbered 5, after V lost 4 bases and J lost 2 bases. The CDR3 protein is CASSWGGQGTNEKLFF. Written as DNA, the CDR3 is TGTGCCAGCAGCTGGGGAGGACAGGGGACTAATGAAAAACTGTTTTTT.

The chain employs TRBV23-1 and TRBJ2-2; 10 bases line up with TRBD2. TRBV23-1 is labeled an ORF, and its function is uncertain. The CDR3 has 16 residues. V shed 3 bases, J shed 6 bases, and the junction held 7 bases outside the gene matches. As DNA, the CDR3 is TGCGCCAGCAGTCATGGGACTAGCGACCACCCCGGGGAGCTGTTTTTT. Translation gives CASSHGTSDHPGELFF.

The rearrangement links TRBV6-4 to TRBJ2-3; D is unresolved. V lost 3 bases to trimming and J lost 2 bases, with 9 bases between them. Germline CDR1 is MRHNA and CDR2 is SNTAGT. The CDR3 is 14 amino acids. The CDR3 coding sequence is TGTGCCAGCAGTGAAGCAGGCCACACAGATACGCAGTATTTT. Its translation: CASSEAGHTDTQYF.

The chain has TRBV11-3 and TRBJ2-3; the match to TRBD2 covers 11 bases. The V segment lost 5 bases and the J segment 0 bases; nucleotides outside the gene matches: 10. Germline loops: CDR1 SGHNT, CDR2 YENEEA. The CDR3 sequence is 18 residues long. CDR3 region: CASSTHPWTSGSTDTQYF. CDR3 bases: TGTGCCAGCAGCACTCACCCATGGACTAGCGGGAGCACAGATACGCAGTATTTT.

CDR3 sequence (DNA): TGTGCCAGCAGCCAAGGTGGACTAGCGGGAGGGCAAGAGACCCAGTACTTC. Amino acid sequence: CASSQGGLAGGQETQYF. V gene TRBV4-2 combines with J gene TRBJ2-5; 15 positions match TRBD2. The germline CDR1 and CDR2 sequences are LGHNA and YNFKEQ. The V segment lost 1 base and the J segment 2 bases; nucleotides outside the gene matches: 2. The CDR3 spans 17 residues.

V and J are TRBV30 and TRBJ1-1; no clear D gene. CDR1 and CDR2 (germline): GTSNPN, SVGIG (reference sequence). With 2 bases removed from V and 12 bases from J, the gap between germline ends came to 16 bases. This CDR3 has 12 residues. The DNA of the CDR3 is TGTGCCTGGAGTCCCACTCACACGAGGACTTTCTTT. Amino acid sequence: CAWSPTHTRTFF. Full variable domain (remainder filled in from reference TRBV30 and TRBJ1-1): SQTIHQWPATLVQPVGSPLSLECTVEGTSNPNLYWYRQAAGRGLQLLFYSVGIGQISSEVPQNLSASRPQDRQFILSSKKLLLSDSGFYLCAWSPTHTRTFFGQGTRLTVV.

This clone was observed a single time. V and J are TRBV7-2 and TRBJ1-3, with 7 bases identical to TRBD1. The CDR3 sequence is 16 residues long. The J segment lost 0 bases and the V segment lost 5 bases, leaving 7 bases of the junction unmatched. Germline CDR1 is SGHTA and CDR2 is FQGNSA. CDR3 sequence: CASSPYRDSSGNTIYF. CDR3 DNA: TGTGCCAGCAGCCCATACCGGGACAGCTCTGGAAACACCATATATTTT.

J is TRBJ2-2 and V is TRBV7-3; D is unresolved. The germline gives CDR1 SGHTA, CDR2 FQGTGA. V gave up 0 bases and J gave up 4 bases, with 6 bases separating them. CDR3 length: 14 residues. The CDR3 reads CASSLTRSTGELFF. CDR3 bases: TGTGCCAGCAGCTTAACCCGCAGCACCGGGGAGCTGTTTTTT. Combining the CDR3 with reference TRBV7-3 and TRBJ2-2 gives the whole variable domain GAGVSQTPSNKVTEKGKYVELRCDPISGHTALYWYRQSLGQGPEFLIYFQGTGAADDSGLPNDRFFAVRPEGSVSTLKIQRTERGDSAVYLCASSLTRSTGELFFGEGSRLTVL.

J is TRBJ2-3 and V is TRBV24-1; D unclear. The germline V gene has CDR1 KGHDR and CDR2 SFDVKD. Deletions cut 9 bases from V and 0 bases from J, with 3 bases between. CDR3 length: 11 residues. The CDR3 DNA is TGTGCCACCTCTAGCACAGATACGCAGTATTTT. This codes for CATSSTDTQYF.

The chain employs TRBV21-1 and TRBJ1-1; TRBD1, as called in the table, went unchecked against the DNA. TRBV21-1 constitutes a pseudogene. The CDR3 extends over 13 amino acids. This CDR3 reads CASRDRGGTEAFF. The CDR3 region has the DNA TGTGCCAGCAGGGACAGGGGGGGTACTGAAGCTTTCTTT.

J is TRBJ1-2 and V is TRBV29-1, with 10 nucleotides matching TRBD1. J lost 4 bases, V lost 4 bases, and 9 bases had no gene match. Germline V gives CDR1 SQVTM, CDR2 ANQGSEA. This CDR3 region has 15 residues. In nucleotides, the CDR3 is TGCAGCGTTGTTGACCGGGACAGGGGCGGCTATGGCTACACCTTC. Protein product: CSVVDRDRGGYGYTF.

J is TRBJ2-1 and V is TRBV5-1; D possibly corresponds to TRBD2 (5 bases). The CDR3 consists of 13 residues. V dropped 0 bases and J dropped 7 bases, with 8 bases sitting between them. The V gene's germline CDR1 is SGHRS and CDR2 YFSETQ. The CDR3 DNA reads TGCGCCAGCAGCTTGGAACGAGGGAATGAGCAGTTCTTC. Translation gives CASSLERGNEQFF.

V usage is TRBV12-3 or TRBV12-4 and J usage is TRBJ1-1, with unresolved D. This CDR3 has 13 amino acids. Trimming pared 2 bases from V and 4 bases from J, leaving 8 bases between. The CDR3 sequence: CASSLRESTEAFF. The CDR3 nucleotides are TGTGCCAGCAGTTTACGGGAGAGCACTGAAGCTTTCTTT.

The chain combines TRBV5-4 with TRBJ2-1; D gene uncertain. CDR3 length equals 13 residues. Germline-derived CDR1 and CDR2 are SGHNT and YYREEE (reference sequence). The V and J ends lost 4 bases and 5 bases respectively, with 10 bases between them. The CDR3 region is CASSVRRDNEQFF. The DNA for the CDR3 is TGTGCCAGCAGCGTGCGCCGGGACAATGAGCAGTTCTTC. Combining the CDR3 with reference TRBV5-4 and TRBJ2-1 gives the whole variable domain ETGVTQSPTHLIKTRGQQVTLRCSSQSGHNTVSWYQQALGQGPQFIFQYYREEENGRGNFPPRFSGLQFPNYSSELNVNALELDDSALYLCASSVRRDNEQFFGPGTRLTVL.

The CDR3 reads CAWSVGGALYGYTF. The CDR3 nucleotides read TGTGCCTGGAGTGTCGGGGGGGCACTCTATGGCTACACCTTC. This chain links TRBV30 with TRBJ1-2; a weak D match, TRBD1 (6 bases). Germline loops: CDR1 GTSNPN, CDR2 SVGIG (reference sequence). CDR3 length: 14 residues. V was shortened by 0 bases and J by 4 bases, with 12 bases between the two germline ends.

This clone was picked up one time. The rearrangement links TRBV29-1 to TRBJ1-4; D may be TRBD1 (6 bases). The CDR3 extends over 16 amino acids. Germline V gives CDR1 SQVTM, CDR2 ANQGSEA. V was cut by 5 bases and J by 14 bases, with 30 bases left in between. CDR3 nucleotides: TGCAGCGTTCGCCCCCGGACAGTTCGTAAGGGAAAACTGCTGTTTTTT. Protein product: CSVRPRTVRKGKLLFF.

Only a few counts were recorded for this clone. The chain carries TRBV14 and TRBJ1-1; no clear D. V lost 4 bases to trimming and J lost 2 bases, with 11 bases between them. Germline V CDR1 and CDR2: SGHDN, FVKESK. CDR3 length equals 14 residues. This CDR3 reads CASSLRQLNTEAFF. In nucleotides, the CDR3 is TGTGCCAGCAGCCTGAGGCAGCTTAACACTGAAGCTTTCTTT.

The V call is TRBV5-1, the J call TRBJ2-7; D perhaps matches TRBD1 (5 bases). V lost 3 bases and J 0 bases, leaving 10 bases between the germline ends. The CDR3 contains 14 residues. Germline lookup yields CDR1 SGHRS and CDR2 YFSETQ. CDR3 region: CASSSRASSYEQYF. CDR3 nucleotide sequence: TGCGCCAGCAGCTCCAGGGCCAGCTCCTACGAGCAGTACTTC.